The 18 T cell receptor beta chains given below trace back to one sample, sequenced in a study of T cell responses to AZD1222 COVID-19 vaccine. Some clones are missing from TCRdb's copy, which holds only in-frame ones; the method was immunoSEQ multiplex PCR. This sample yields just under 95,000 clones, of which 70% to 90% are seen a single time; 13% belongs to the top ten. Sequenced here: peripheral blood, sampled on day 0 of AZD1222 vaccination. Receptors originate from an adult in good health.

V and J are TRBV12-3 or TRBV12-4 and TRBJ2-3; 7 bases align to TRBD2. This CDR3 spans 12 amino acids. V lost 5 bases, J lost 5 bases, and 1 base stayed unmatched. The CDR3 DNA reads as TGTGCCAGCAGTGGGAGGGGAGATACGCAGTATTTT. Amino acid sequence: CASSGRGDTQYF.

The CDR3 here is CATRRLTGAGEKLFF. The CDR3 DNA sequence: TGTGCCACCAGGAGGTTGACAGGGGCGGGAGAAAAACTGTTTTTT. The chain is built from TRBV15 and TRBJ1-4; TRBD1 agrees at 8 bases. Looked up from germline, CDR1 is LNHNV and CDR2 is YYDKDF (reference sequence). With 6 bases clipped from V and 8 bases from J, the junction kept 11 bases outside the gene matches. The CDR3 has 15 amino acids.

The chain uses TRBV27 and TRBJ1-2; tentative D call: TRBD1 (5 bases). This CDR3 comprises 13 residues. Germline-derived CDR1 and CDR2 are MNHEY and SMNVEV (reference sequence). V was shortened by 4 bases and J by 1 base, with 7 bases between the two germline ends. The DNA of the CDR3 is TGTGCCAGCAGTTCCCAGGGTAACTATGGCTACACCTTC. It yields the protein CASSSQGNYGYTF.

The V call is TRBV21-1, the J call TRBJ2-1; whether TRBD1, the table's D call, matches the DNA was not checked. TRBV21-1 is described as a pseudogene. This CDR3 has 14 amino acids. CDR3 sequence (DNA): TGTGCCTCAGGGCGGGACAGGGCGCACAATGAGCAGTTCTTC. Protein product: CASGRDRAHNEQFF.

This clone came up once. The rearrangement joins TRBV11-3 to TRBJ2-3, with TRBD2 identical over 12 bases. The CDR3 has 17 amino acids. Germline V gives CDR1 SGHNT, CDR2 YENEEA. Trimming took 4 bases from V and 4 from J; bases not matched to a gene: 9. CDR3 in amino acids: CASSSRLAGAEADTQYF. CDR3 DNA: TGTGCCAGCAGCTCCAGACTAGCGGGGGCCGAGGCAGATACGCAGTATTTT.

The rearrangement links TRBV3-1 (or the pseudogene TRBV3-2) to TRBJ1-5; D is perhaps TRBD1 (6 bases). CDR3 size: 18 residues. CDR1 and CDR2 (germline): LGHDT, YNNKEL (reference sequence). V lost 0 bases and J lost 2, with 17 bases in between. The CDR3 sequence is CASSQDWGRGRRNQPQHF. CDR3 DNA sequence: TGTGCCAGCAGCCAAGATTGGGGGCGAGGCAGACGCAATCAGCCCCAGCATTTT.

The chain has TRBV28 and TRBJ1-4; D ambiguous. The CDR3 length is 15 residues. Germline V lookup: CDR1 MDHEN, CDR2 SYDVKM. V lost 5 bases to trimming and J lost 1 base, with 11 bases between them. CDR3 coding DNA: TGTGCCAGCAGTGAGGCGCTGGGAACTAATGAAAAACTGTTTTTT. Protein sequence: CASSEALGTNEKLFF.

This clone was found once. The rearrangement links TRBV9 to TRBJ2-2, with 8 positions matching TRBD1. Germline lookup yields CDR1 SGDLS and CDR2 YYNGEE. The CDR3 covers 16 residues. With 2 bases clipped from V and 6 bases from J, the junction kept 9 bases outside the gene matches. The CDR3 reads CASSVSGTGGSGELFF. CDR3 in DNA: TGTGCCAGCAGCGTGTCCGGGACAGGAGGGTCCGGGGAGCTGTTTTTT.

The CDR3, as DNA: TGCAGCGTTGAGAATGACAGGGCCACTGAAGCTTTCTTT. Protein: CSVENDRATEAFF. The V call is TRBV29-1, the J call TRBJ1-1; TRBD1 matches 7 bases. V was pared by 3 bases and J by 4 bases, with 5 bases of the junction left unmatched. CDR1 SQVTM and CDR2 ANQGSEA come from the germline V gene. This CDR3 region has 13 residues.

The chain employs TRBV21-1 and TRBJ2-7; the listed D gene, TRBD1, was not tested against the DNA. TRBV21-1 corresponds to a pseudogene. The CDR3 loop spans 14 amino acids. In DNA, the CDR3 is TGTGCCAGCAGCCGTCCCGGGACAGGGTACGAGCAGTACTTC. It codes for CASSRPGTGYEQYF.

In this sample, this clone turned up once. The rearrangement links TRBV19 to TRBJ1-5; the D is unclear. The V gene lost 5 bases and the J gene lost 3 bases, with 11 bases spanning the gap. The CDR3 is 14 residues long. The germline gives CDR1 LNHDA, CDR2 SQIVND (reference sequence). CDR3 in amino acids: CASSLQSDNQPQHF. The CDR3 bases are TGTGCCAGTAGTCTACAGTCGGACAATCAGCCCCAGCATTTT. Based on the CDR3 plus reference TRBV19 and TRBJ1-5, the full variable domain is DGGITQSPKYLFRKEGQNVTLSCEQNLNHDAMYWYRQDPGQGLRLIYYSQIVNDFQKGDIAEGYSVSREKKESFPLTVTSAQKNPTAFYLCASSLQSDNQPQHFGDGTRLSIL.

The chain uses TRBV10-1 and TRBJ1-2, with 8 positions matching TRBD1. CDR1 and CDR2 (germline): WNHNN, SYGVQD (reference sequence). CDR3 length: 16 residues. V gave up 0 bases and J gave up 1 base; unmatched junction bases: 4. The CDR3 here is CASSESRGQVNYGYTF. In DNA, the CDR3 is TGCGCCAGCAGTGAGTCGCGGGGACAGGTTAACTATGGCTACACCTTC.

This chain joins TRBV28 and TRBJ1-2; 7 positions agree with TRBD1. The trim removed 2 bases at V and 4 bases at J, leaving 7 bases unmatched. The CDR3 totals 15 residues. Germline V gene data show CDR1 as MDHEN and CDR2 as SYDVKM. CDR3 sequence reads: CASSLEGGRIYGYTF. The CDR3 DNA reads TGTGCCAGCAGTTTAGAAGGGGGCAGGATCTATGGCTACACCTTC.

This rearrangement joins TRBV4-1 to TRBJ1-6; D unresolved. The germline V gene has CDR1 MGHRA and CDR2 YSYEKL. CDR3 length: 14 amino acids. The germline V and J ends were trimmed by 3 bases and 6 bases, with 9 bases remaining between them. CDR3 amino acids: CASSHGRGNSPLHF. CDR3 nucleotides: TGCGCCAGCAGCCACGGACGGGGTAATTCACCCCTCCACTTT.

This chain joins TRBV7-3 and TRBJ2-7; D perhaps matches TRBD1 (5 bases). This CDR3 region has 14 residues. The germline V gene encodes CDR1 SGHTA and CDR2 FQGTGA. V dropped 1 base and J dropped 5 bases, with 12 bases sitting between them. This chain's CDR3 is CASSLRGRADEQYF. The CDR3 bases are TGTGCCAGCAGCTTAAGAGGCAGGGCAGACGAGCAGTACTTC.

The chain links TRBV29-1 to TRBJ2-2; D gene unclear. The CDR3 contains 14 residues. Deletions cut 5 bases from V and 1 base from J, with 11 bases between. Germline loops: CDR1 SQVTM, CDR2 ANQGSEA. CDR3 region: CSVLGPLNTGELFF. In nucleotides, the CDR3 is TGCAGCGTTTTAGGGCCGCTGAACACCGGGGAGCTGTTTTTT.

The DNA for the CDR3 is TGTGCCAGCAGCCACCGACAGGGTAACATTCAGTACTTC. It is translated as CASSHRQGNIQYF. J is TRBJ2-4 and V is TRBV7-8, with 7 bases fitting TRBD1. The CDR3 consists of 13 residues. In germline, CDR1 is SGHVS, CDR2 FQNEAQ. J was trimmed by 7 bases and V by 5 bases; bases with no gene match: 5.

CDR3 protein: CASSGYGGGGYNSPLHF. The CDR3 DNA reads as TGTGCCAGCAGCGGTTACGGGGGAGGGGGATATAATTCACCCCTCCACTTT. The V gene is TRBV21-1, the J gene TRBJ1-6. TRBV21-1 is annotated as a pseudogene. The CDR3 sequence is 17 residues long.